This T cell receptor (beta chain) was identified during a study of blood T cell repertoires in COVID-19 (dated by TCRdb to the early 2020s). About the study as a whole: Samples from collaborators originated in the United States, Italy and Spain and spanned both the acute and convalescent phases of COVID-19. Deeply sampled blood TCRbeta repertoires from subjects exposed to, actively infected with, or recovered from COVID-19 were included in the dataset. The material from the prospective study consisted of cDNA or gDNA derived from T cells, B-cell-depleted T cells, or PBMCs. Nearly every sample came with metadata listing a de-identified subject ID, COVID-19 status, age in years and sex. A freely available public database, intended as a resource for researchers studying the immune response to SARS-CoV-2, is where the repertoires were released. Where available, HLA class I and class II types were obtained from metadata supplied by the sample provider rather than from assay-based typing. The samples were drawn from the first 160 participants of the ongoing ImmuneRACE study and from some 1,300 subjects provided by 6 global collaborators.

Note on this clone: No antigen is known for it. No much larger clonotype is one base removed from it; base qualities were not supplied.

Each collaborating institution followed its own protocols to collect whole blood in K2EDTA tubes. For TCRbeta analysis, collaborators shipped samples in one of three forms: frozen whole blood, isolated PBMCs, or DNA extracted from either of those sample types. At the junction V is shortened by 6 bases and J by 6 bases, with 12 bases in between. In the germline V gene, CDR1 corresponds to MNHEY and CDR2 to SVGAGI. The cysteine opens and the phenylalanine closes a CDR3 of 14 amino acids. CDR3 DNA is the only sequence kept; it has 42 bases, read in frame from the first base. What the study reported, not specific to this receptor: The quantity of clinical and demographic metadata differed by source and by participant and was supplied without curation.

The immunoSEQ Assay, a bias-controlled multiplex PCR, was used to amplify TCRbeta CDR3 regions from genomic DNA. The authors processed their data as follows. The number of nucleated cells in each sample was estimated by amplification of reference gene primers within the assay. To quantify the absolute abundance of each unique TCRbeta CDR3 rearrangement, sequence reads were collapsed and filtered. For each sample, productive Simpson clonality was calculated by taking the square root of Simpson's diversity index across productive rearrangements. This immuneACCESS table, as held by TCRdb, lists in-frame sequences with V and J called but not all clones. Of the missing ones, under half trace to an unresolved V gene in checked studies; the others have no known cause. That table supplies the V and J calls and clone size; D and trimming were determined from the DNA. The sample table holds fewer than 300,000 clones, of which roughly 83% were seen once. The ten largest account for about 2.5% of the sample.

The V and J genes are TRBV6-5 and TRBJ1-6, and possibly TRBD1, on 6 matching bases. Sequencing was carried out using peripheral blood. The clonotype was recovered from a woman aged 65 to 85 with active or convalescent COVID-19. The CDR3 in this case is CASRPTGGNSPLHF. The nucleotides are TGTGCCAGCAGACCGACAGGAGGTAATTCACCCCTCCACTTT.